This TCR beta chain was captured in a study of metastatic and nonmetastatic thyroid tumors. For the study at large: Repertoire comparison spanned blood and tumor or nodule tissue of malignant and benign thyroid patients. Overall study results and limits: Across blood and tumor, TCR beta diversity in malignant thyroid tumors was reportedly significantly higher than in benign nodules.

There were no patients who had received any treatment before thyroid surgery. This CDR3 is 16 amino acids long. Trimming at V came to 5 bases and at J to 4 bases, leaving 4 bases not matched to a gene. Germline-derived CDR1 and CDR2 are SGHAT and FQNNGV. Points on this clone: What it binds is not known.

The authors' processing: It was from CDR3 differences across clinicopathological groups that a distant-metastasis classifier for papillary thyroid cancer was built. Through MiXCR, TCRdb re-clonotyped the PCR reads. These V and J calls rely on TCRdb rather than the paper's analysis. The sample has approximately 14,000 clones, 29% seen once; the top ten hold roughly 4.2%. The rearrangement uses TRBV11-2 and TRBJ2-2, with 13 bases matching TRBD2. This clonotype was sampled from a female donor with papillary thyroid cancer or a benign thyroid nodule (not recorded which). Some clones in this sample may be carry-over from other donors' samples. Sequences were obtained from blood. The CDR3 is CASSARLAGGTGELFF. The CDR3 DNA follows: TGTGCCAGCAGCGCACGACTAGCGGGAGGCACCGGGGAGCTGTTTTTT.